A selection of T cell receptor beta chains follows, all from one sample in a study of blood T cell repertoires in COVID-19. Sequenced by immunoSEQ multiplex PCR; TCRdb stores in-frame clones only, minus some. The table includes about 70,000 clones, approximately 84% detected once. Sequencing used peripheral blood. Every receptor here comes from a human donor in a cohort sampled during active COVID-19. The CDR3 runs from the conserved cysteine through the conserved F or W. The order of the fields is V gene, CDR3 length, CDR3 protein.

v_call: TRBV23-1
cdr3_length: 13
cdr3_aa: CASSHYRDTEAFF

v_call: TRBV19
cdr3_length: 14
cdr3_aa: CASSIDRGLTEAFF

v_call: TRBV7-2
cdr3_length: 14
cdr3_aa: CASSLAETGYGYTF

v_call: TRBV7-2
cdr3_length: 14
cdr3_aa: CASSPTGVDGELFF

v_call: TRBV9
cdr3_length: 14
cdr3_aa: CASSAIRQNYGYTF

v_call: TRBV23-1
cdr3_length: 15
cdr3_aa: CASSHMAGCADTQYF

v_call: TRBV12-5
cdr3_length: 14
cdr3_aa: CASGSPRGATEAFF

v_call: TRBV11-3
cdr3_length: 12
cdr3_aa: CASSLRGGEQFF

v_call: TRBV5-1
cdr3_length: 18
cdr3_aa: CASSLALASGGFTDTQYF

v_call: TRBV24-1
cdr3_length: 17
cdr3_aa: CATSDSGMVSGANVLTF

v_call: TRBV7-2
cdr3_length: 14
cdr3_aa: CASSSSGGIREAFF